This T cell receptor beta chain was obtained from a study of HIV-infected patients and healthy controls. About 500 ng RNA was reverse transcribed with alpha and beta constant-region primers. Using multiplexing indices, alpha and beta chain libraries were generated apart by chain-specific third strand synthesis. A short first PCR added P5 and P7 adapter elements and a second index. TCRdb passed the 5' RACE reads through MiXCR, listing each CDR3 protein once. Of some 20,000 distinct CDR3 sequences in the sample, approximately 12% were seen once. The repertoire came from unfractionated whole blood and reflected all unsorted peripheral T cells. This clonotype was recorded at least ten times. Germline CDR1 DFQATT, CDR2 SNEGSKA (reference sequence). Trimming stripped 3 bases from V and 0 bases from J, with 5 bases between. CDR3 length equals 12 residues.

The chain uses TRBV20-1 and TRBJ1-1; D unresolved. Sample: blood. The sequence was obtained from an adult in good health. In DNA, the CDR3 is TGCAGTGCTAGCAGGATGAACACTGAAGCTTTCTTT. It is translated as CSASRMNTEAFF.